This paragraph reports one T cell receptor beta chain. Its antigen is unknown. The sample belongs to a study of identical twins. The ends lost 6 bases at V and 2 bases at J; junction bases unmatched: 16. Germline CDR1 MGHRA, CDR2 YSYEKL. CDR3 length equals 18 residues. The study, taken as a whole, reports: Reduced insertions were recorded for abundant cord blood beta clonotypes, with no such pattern in memory repertoires.

MiXCR was run by TCRdb on the 5' RACE reads, yielding one entry per CDR3 protein. The sample carries roughly 190,000 distinct CDR3 sequences, around 15% recorded once. These sequences were also reported in another study, on T cells expressing NK-cell markers.

The rearrangement joins TRBV4-1 to TRBJ1-2, with 9 positions matching TRBD1. This TCR derives from a woman between 18 and 30 years old in good health. Specimen: CD8+ T cells sorted from blood. The CDR3 nucleotides read TGCGCCAGCAGTCGCCCTTCACGGACAGGGGTCTTAAACTATGGCTACACCTTC. Translated, it gives CASSRPSRTGVLNYGYTF.